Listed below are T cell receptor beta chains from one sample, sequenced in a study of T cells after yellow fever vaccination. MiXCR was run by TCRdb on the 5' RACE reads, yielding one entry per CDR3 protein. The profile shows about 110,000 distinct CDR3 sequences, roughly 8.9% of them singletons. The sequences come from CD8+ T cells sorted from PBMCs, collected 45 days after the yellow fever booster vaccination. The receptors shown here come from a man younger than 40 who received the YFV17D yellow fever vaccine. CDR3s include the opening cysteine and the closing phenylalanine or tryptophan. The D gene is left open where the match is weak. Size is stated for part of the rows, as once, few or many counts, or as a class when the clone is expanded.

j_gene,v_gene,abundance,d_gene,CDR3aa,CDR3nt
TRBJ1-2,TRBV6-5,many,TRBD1,CASSAKTGGDYGYTF,TGTGCCAGCAGCGCAAAGACAGGGGGCGACTATGGCTACACCTTC
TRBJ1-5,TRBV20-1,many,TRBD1,CSACRGGGRNQPQHF,TGCAGTGCTTGCCGGGGAGGGGGCCGCAATCAGCCCCAGCATTTT
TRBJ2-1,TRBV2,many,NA,CASSELDGNEQFF,TGTGCCAGCAGTGAACTAGACGGCAATGAGCAGTTCTTC
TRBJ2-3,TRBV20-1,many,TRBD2,CSARSRGGRTDTQYF,TGCAGTGCTAGGTCACGGGGGGGGCGCACAGATACGCAGTATTTT
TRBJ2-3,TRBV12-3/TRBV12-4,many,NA,CASSLVQSTDTQYF,TGTGCCAGCAGTTTAGTCCAAAGCACAGATACGCAGTATTTT
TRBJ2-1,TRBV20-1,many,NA,CSVPGQADYNEQFF,TGCAGTGTTCCGGGGCAGGCGGATTACAATGAGCAGTTCTTC
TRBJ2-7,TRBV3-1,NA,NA,CASSQEFRLNYEQYF,TGTGCCAGCAGCCAAGAATTCAGACTTAACTACGAGCAGTACTTC
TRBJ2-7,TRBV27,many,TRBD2,CASSLASGRPSYEQYF,TGTGCCAGCAGTTTGGCTAGCGGGAGGCCCTCCTACGAGCAGTACTTC
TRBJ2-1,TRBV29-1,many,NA,CSVEDPASENNEQFF,TGCAGCGTTGAAGATCCGGCTAGCGAAAACAATGAGCAGTTCTTC
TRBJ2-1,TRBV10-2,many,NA,CASSGVLGNEQFF,TGCGCCAGCAGTGGGGTTTTGGGCAATGAGCAGTTCTTC
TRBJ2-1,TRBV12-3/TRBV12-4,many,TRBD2,CASSFLAGGAGDEQFF,TGTGCCAGCAGTTTTCTCGCGGGAGGTGCGGGGGATGAGCAGTTCTTC
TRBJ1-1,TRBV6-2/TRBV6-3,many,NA,CASSYSRANTEAFF,TGTGCCAGCAGTTACTCCCGGGCGAACACTGAAGCTTTCTTT
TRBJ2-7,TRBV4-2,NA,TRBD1,CASSQGPGQAYEQYF,TGTGCCAGCAGCCAAGGTCCAGGACAGGCCTACGAGCAGTACTTC
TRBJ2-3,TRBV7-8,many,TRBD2,CASSLSREGDTQYF,TGTGCCAGCAGCTTATCGCGGGAGGGGGATACGCAGTATTTT
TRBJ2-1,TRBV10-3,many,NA,CAISERQIQERNEQFF,TGTGCCATCAGTGAGAGACAGATCCAAGAACGGAATGAGCAGTTCTTC
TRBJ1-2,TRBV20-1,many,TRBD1,CSAEDRTNYGYTF,TGCAGTGCCGAGGACAGGACGAACTATGGCTACACCTTC
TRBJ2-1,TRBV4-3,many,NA,CASSQDGGNDNEQFF,TGCGCCAGCAGCCAAGATGGCGGGAACGACAATGAGCAGTTCTTC
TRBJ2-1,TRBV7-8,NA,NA,CASSLVAASNNEQFF,TGTGCCAGCAGCTTAGTAGCAGCTAGCAACAATGAGCAGTTCTTC
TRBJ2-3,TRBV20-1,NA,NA,CSAPTIGHHTQYF,TGCAGTGCCCCGACCATAGGACACCATACGCAGTATTTT
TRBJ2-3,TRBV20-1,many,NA,CSASTDTQYF,TGCAGTGCTAGCACAGATACGCAGTATTTT
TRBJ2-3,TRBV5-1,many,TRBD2,CASSLLASTSAYTDTQYF,TGCGCCAGCAGCCTCCTAGCCTCGACTAGCGCATACACAGATACGCAGTATTTT
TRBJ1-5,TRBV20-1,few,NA,CSARQGGDQPQHF,TGCAGTGCTAGACAGGGTGGGGACCAGCCCCAGCATTTT
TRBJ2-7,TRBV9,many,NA,CASSVDQGGYEQYF,TGTGCCAGCAGCGTAGATCAGGGCGGCTACGAGCAGTACTTC
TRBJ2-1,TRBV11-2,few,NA,CASSSMGAEQFF,TGTGCCAGCAGCTCGATGGGGGCTGAGCAGTTCTTC
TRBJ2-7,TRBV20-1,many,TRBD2,CSAREREYEQYF,TGCAGTGCTAGAGAGCGGGAGTACGAGCAGTACTTC
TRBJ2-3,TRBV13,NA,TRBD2,CASSGNLAGLLDPSTDTQYF,TGTGCCAGCAGCGGAAATCTAGCGGGACTTCTCGATCCTAGCACAGATACGCAGTATTTT
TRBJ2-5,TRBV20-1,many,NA,CSAESGVDQYF,TGCAGTGCGGAGAGCGGCGTGGACCAGTACTTC
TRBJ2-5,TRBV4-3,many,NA,CASSQDTGSETQYF,TGCGCCAGCAGCCAAGATACGGGATCAGAGACCCAGTACTTC
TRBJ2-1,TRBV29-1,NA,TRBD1,CSVEGEDRGGNEQFF,TGCAGCGTCGAGGGGGAGGACAGGGGAGGAAATGAGCAGTTCTTC
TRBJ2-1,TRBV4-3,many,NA,CASSQDPRQGSPYNEQFF,TGCGCCAGCAGCCAAGATCCGCGTCAGGGTAGCCCCTACAATGAGCAGTTCTTC
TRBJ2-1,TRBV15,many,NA,CAVAYNSYNEQFF,TGTGCCGTAGCGTACAACTCCTACAATGAGCAGTTCTTC
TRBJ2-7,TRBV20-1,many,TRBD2,CSAREGGSGKYEQYF,TGCAGTGCTAGAGAAGGGGGTAGCGGGAAATACGAGCAGTACTTC
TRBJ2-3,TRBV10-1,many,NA,CASSAARTDTQYF,TGCGCCAGCAGTGCAGCTCGCACAGATACGCAGTATTTT
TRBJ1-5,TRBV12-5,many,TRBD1,CASGYNRDSSNQPQHF,TGTGCTAGTGGTTATAACCGGGACAGCTCCAATCAGCCCCAGCATTTT
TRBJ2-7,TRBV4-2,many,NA,CASSQLGVDEQYF,TGTGCCAGCAGCCAACTCGGGGTAGACGAGCAGTACTTC
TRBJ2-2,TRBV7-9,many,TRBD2,CAKALYGLESAGELFF,TGTGCCAAAGCCCTCTACGGACTAGAATCGGCCGGGGAGCTGTTTTTT
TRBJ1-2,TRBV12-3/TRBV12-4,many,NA,CASAPGADGYTF,TGTGCCAGCGCCCCTGGGGCCGATGGCTACACCTTC
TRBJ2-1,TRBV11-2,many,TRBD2,CASSHPGLAGDLSGVEQFF,TGTGCCAGCAGCCACCCGGGACTAGCGGGAGACTTAAGTGGTGTTGAGCAGTTCTTC
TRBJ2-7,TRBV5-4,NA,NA,CASRSRDITAYEQYF,TGTGCCAGCCGTTCCAGGGACATTACTGCGTACGAGCAGTACTTC
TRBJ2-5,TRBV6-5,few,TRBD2,CASSGLAGPQETQYF,TGTGCCAGCAGCGGACTAGCGGGGCCCCAAGAGACCCAGTACTTC
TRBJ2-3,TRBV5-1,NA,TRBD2,CASSGFTSGSSPATDTQYF,TGCGCCAGCAGCGGCTTCACTAGCGGGAGCTCCCCGGCCACAGATACGCAGTATTTT
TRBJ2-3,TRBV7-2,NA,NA,CASSWGDSAGDTQYF,TGTGCCAGCAGCTGGGGGGACAGCGCAGGGGATACGCAGTATTTT
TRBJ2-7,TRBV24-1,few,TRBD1,CATSGATGDREQYF,TGTGCCACCAGTGGGGCGACAGGGGATCGGGAGCAGTACTTC
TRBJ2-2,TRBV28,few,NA,CASSPIGGDTGELFF,TGTGCCAGCAGCCCTATAGGGGGAGACACCGGGGAGCTGTTTTTT
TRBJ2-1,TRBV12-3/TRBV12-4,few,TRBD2,CTISLELAGLGDLYNEQFF,TGTACCATCAGTTTAGAACTAGCGGGCTTGGGGGACCTTTACAATGAGCAGTTCTTC
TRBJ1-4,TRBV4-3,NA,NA,CASSRALLEFEKLFF,TGCGCCAGCAGCCGCGCCCTTCTGGAGTTCGAAAAACTGTTTTTT
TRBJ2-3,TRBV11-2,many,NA,CASSSTAADTQYF,TGTGCCAGCAGCTCGACGGCGGCAGATACGCAGTATTTT
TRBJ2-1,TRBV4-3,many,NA,CASSQAPAGKYNEQFF,TGCGCCAGCAGCCAAGCACCGGCGGGGAAATACAATGAGCAGTTCTTC
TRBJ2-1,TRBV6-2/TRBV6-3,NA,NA,CASSWSLGEQFF,TGTGCCAGCAGTTGGTCGCTGGGAGAGCAGTTCTTC
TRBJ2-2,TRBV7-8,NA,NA,CASREGSNTGELFF,TGTGCCAGCAGGGAGGGGTCGAACACCGGGGAGCTGTTTTTT
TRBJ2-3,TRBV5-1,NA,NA,CASSLEPSTDTQYF,TGCGCCAGCAGCTTGGAACCCAGCACGGATACGCAGTATTTT
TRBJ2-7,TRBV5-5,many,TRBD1,CASSFPGQGEQYF,TGTGCCAGCAGCTTTCCGGGACAGGGCGAGCAGTACTTC
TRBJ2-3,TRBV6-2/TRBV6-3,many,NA,CASSYPDTQYF,TGTGCCAGCAGTTACCCAGATACGCAGTATTTT
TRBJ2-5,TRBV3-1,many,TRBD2,CASSPGGTQYF,TGTGCCAGCAGCCCGGGGGGAACCCAGTACTTC
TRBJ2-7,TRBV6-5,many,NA,CASSYRAVPVYEQYF,TGTGCCAGCAGTTACAGGGCAGTTCCGGTTTACGAGCAGTACTTC
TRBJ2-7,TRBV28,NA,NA,CASRLNSAGTGKPYEQYF,TGTGCCAGCAGGCTAAACTCCGCCGGGACTGGCAAACCTTACGAGCAGTACTTC
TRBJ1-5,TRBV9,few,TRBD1,CASSVGGQVGQPQHF,TGTGCCAGCAGCGTAGGGGGACAGGTCGGTCAGCCCCAGCATTTT
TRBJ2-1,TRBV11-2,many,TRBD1,CASRLDRGYYNEQFF,TGTGCCAGCAGACTGGACAGGGGGTACTACAATGAGCAGTTCTTC
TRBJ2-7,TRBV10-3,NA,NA,CAIRAGVSYEQYF,TGTGCCATCAGAGCGGGTGTCTCCTACGAGCAGTACTTC
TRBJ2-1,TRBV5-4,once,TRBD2,CASSLERLAGREQFF,TGTGCCAGCAGCTTGGAAAGGCTAGCGGGGAGGGAGCAGTTCTTC